These 10 T cell receptor beta chains came from one sample sequenced in a study of cytomegalovirus exposure and HLA in healthy donors. The PCR contained 60 Vbeta and 13 Jbeta primers. Data came from immunoSEQ multiplex PCR; TCRdb stores just in-frame clones and leaves some out. The sample lists fewer than 200,000 clones; roughly 77% were seen once. Sequencing was done on a sample of PBMCs. The receptor set was obtained from a male donor in good health and CMV-seronegative.

This clone was seen once. The rearrangement links TRBV7-9 to TRBJ1-2; D is possibly TRBD1 (5 bases). The CDR3 consists of 14 residues. Germline V gene sequence: CDR1 SEHNR, CDR2 FQNEAQ (reference sequence). V lost 3 bases to trimming and J lost 8 bases, with 16 bases between them. This CDR3 reads CASSFAGLFGGYTF. The CDR3 DNA sequence: TGTGCCAGCAGCTTTGCGGGGCTTTTCGGAGGCTACACCTTC. Full variable domain (missing parts from reference TRBV7-9 and TRBJ1-2): DTGVSQNPRHKITKRGQNVTFRCDPISEHNRLYWYRQTLGQGPEFLTYFQNEAQLEKSRLLSDRFSAERPKGSFSTLEIQRTEQGDSAMYLCASSFAGLFGGYTFGSGTRLTVV.

This clone was seen more than once but under ten times. The chain joins TRBV6-6 to TRBJ2-1, with 10 bases matching TRBD2. With 6 bases clipped from V and 3 bases from J, the junction kept 5 bases outside the gene matches. Germline V gene data show CDR1 as MNHNY and CDR2 as SVGAGI (reference sequence). The CDR3 spans 15 residues. The DNA for the CDR3 is TGTGCCAGCAGCCGGACTAGCGGAATCTACAATGAGCAGTTCTTC. Residues: CASSRTSGIYNEQFF.

This clone was counted once. V usage is TRBV9 and J usage is TRBJ1-6; 8 bases line up with TRBD1. The length of the CDR3 is 13 residues. The germline CDR1 and CDR2 sequences are SGDLS and YYNGEE. Unmatched junction bases numbered 4, after V lost 5 bases and J lost 9 bases. The CDR3 DNA sequence: TGTGCCAGCAGGGGACAGGAGGGTTCACCCCTCCACTTT. Protein product: CASRGQEGSPLHF.

The CDR3 DNA sequence: TGCGCCAGCAGCTTGGGACTAGCGGGGGTACAAGAGACCCAGTACTTC. Residues: CASSLGLAGVQETQYF. The rearrangement links TRBV5-1 to TRBJ2-5; 12 bases fit TRBD2. The CDR3 sequence is 16 residues long. Germline V gene lookup returns CDR1 SGHRS and CDR2 YFSETQ. J gave up 2 bases and V 0 bases, and 2 bases lay outside the gene matches.

The CDR3 DNA reads as TGTGCCAGCTCACTTCTCAGCCGGGACAGGGGGTCCGCTAGCACAGATACGCAGTATTTT. Protein product: CASSLLSRDRGSASTDTQYF. This rearrangement joins TRBV18 to TRBJ2-3, with 11 bases that match TRBD1. Losses at the gene ends were 4 bases for V and 0 bases for J; bases not matched to a gene: 15. This CDR3 contains 20 residues. The germline V gene has CDR1 KGHSH and CDR2 LQKENI.

This clone was observed a handful of times. An end of the junction differs from the germline gene, which may be a read error. The chain links TRBV7-9 to TRBJ1-3; D is perhaps TRBD1 (5 bases). The germline gives CDR1 SEHNR, CDR2 FQNEAQ (reference sequence). This CDR3 is 19 amino acids long. The CDR3 DNA reads as TGTTCCAGCAGCTTACGCTTTACTACAGGTGACAGCGATGGAAACACCATATATTTT. Residues: CSSSLRFTTGDSDGNTIYF.

The chain employs TRBV7-9 and TRBJ2-7, with D tentatively TRBD1 (5 bases). V gave up 1 base and J gave up 12 bases, with 13 bases separating them. CDR3 length: 12 amino acids. Per the germline V gene, CDR1 is SEHNR and CDR2 is FQNEAQ (reference sequence). The CDR3 reads CASSLVARQRYF. The CDR3 DNA follows: TGTGCCAGCAGCTTAGTAGCCCGACAGCGGTACTTC.

This clone occurred a few times. This chain uses TRBV28 with TRBJ2-1, with 9 bases identical to TRBD2. This CDR3 is built from 15 residues. V dropped 2 bases and J dropped 5; count of bases not matched to a gene: 4. Germline V CDR1 and CDR2: MDHEN, SYDVKM. CDR3 protein: CASSLSLAGNNEQFF. CDR3 coding DNA: TGTGCCAGCAGTTTAAGCCTAGCGGGAAACAATGAGCAGTTCTTC.

The chain couples TRBV6-4 to TRBJ2-2; 11 bases map to TRBD2. The CDR3 sequence is 15 residues long. V was pared by 6 bases and J by 7 bases, with 7 bases of the junction left unmatched. The germline V gene encodes CDR1 MRHNA and CDR2 SNTAGT. In DNA form, the CDR3 reads TGTGCCAGCAGCGTAGCGGGAGGGCACGGCGGGGAGCTGTTTTTT. It encodes CASSVAGGHGGELFF.

The chain joins TRBV5-4 to TRBJ1-1; 8 bases are a match to TRBD1. J was trimmed by 0 bases and V by 4 bases; bases with no gene match: 5. Germline V gene lookup returns CDR1 SGHNT and CDR2 YYREEE (reference sequence). The CDR3 totals 15 residues. The CDR3 region has the DNA TGTGCCAGCAGCACAGGGGGAAGCATGAACACTGAAGCTTTCTTT. This gives the protein CASSTGGSMNTEAFF.